This TCR beta chain was recorded in a study of control samples from healthy donors and cancer patients. The length of the CDR3 is 9 residues. Germline V gene lookup returns CDR1 SGHTS and CDR2 YDEGEE. Only in-frame clones appear in the TCRdb table, and some are missing; sequencing was by immunoSEQ multiplex PCR. The sample yields around 75,000 clones, almost 95% seen once. This clone was seen only once. The junction departs from the called germline gene at one end, perhaps through a read error. The sequence came from a woman aged 55-70 years in good health. The J gene is TRBJ2-7, the V gene TRBV5-8; D might be TRBD2 (5 bases). The sequenced sample was blood. CDR3 residues: CASSRSPGF. The CDR3 DNA sequence: TGTGCCAGCTCCCGCTCTCCGGGGTTC. Looking up the rest from reference TRBV5-8 and TRBJ2-7 gives the full variable domain: EAGVTQSPTHLIKTRGQQATLRCSPISGHTSVYWYQQALGLGLQFLLWYDEGEERNRGNFPPRFSGRQFPNYSSELNVNALELEDSALYLCASSRSPGFGPGTRLTVT.